This T cell receptor (beta chain) was sequenced for a study of T cells after somatic rescue of genetic block. CDR3 size: 13 residues. V trimming: 5 bases; J trimming: 5 bases; junction bases outside the gene matches: 3. Germline V gene lookup returns CDR1 LNHNV and CDR2 YYDKDF (reference sequence). The count of this clone is one. Assay used: immunoSEQ multiplex PCR; TCRdb lists only in-frame clones, some missing. The repertoire holds 9,000 to 15,000 clones, with over 55% as singletons. Specimen: peripheral blood mononuclear cells (PBMCs). The chain has TRBV15 and TRBJ2-3; 8 bases match TRBD1. The sequence came from a boy aged 10-17 years. For the CDR3, the DNA is TGTGCCACCAGCGGACAGGGCCAAGATACGCAGTATTTT. This translates into CATSGQGQDTQYF.